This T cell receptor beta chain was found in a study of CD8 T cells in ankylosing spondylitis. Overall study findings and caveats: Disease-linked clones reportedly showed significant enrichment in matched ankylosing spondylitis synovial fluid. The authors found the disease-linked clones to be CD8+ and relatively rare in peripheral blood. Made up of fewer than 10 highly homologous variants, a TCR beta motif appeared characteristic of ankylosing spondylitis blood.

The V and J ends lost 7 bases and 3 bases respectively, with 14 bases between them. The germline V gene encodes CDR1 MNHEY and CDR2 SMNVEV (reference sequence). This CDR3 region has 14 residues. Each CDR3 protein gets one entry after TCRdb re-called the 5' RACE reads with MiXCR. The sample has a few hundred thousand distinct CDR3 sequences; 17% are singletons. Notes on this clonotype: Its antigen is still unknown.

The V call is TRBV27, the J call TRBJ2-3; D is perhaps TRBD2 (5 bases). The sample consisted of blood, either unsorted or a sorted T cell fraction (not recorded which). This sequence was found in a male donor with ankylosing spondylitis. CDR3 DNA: TGTGCCAGCATGAGGGCGGGCCTTACAGATACGCAGTATTTT. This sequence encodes CASMRAGLTDTQYF.